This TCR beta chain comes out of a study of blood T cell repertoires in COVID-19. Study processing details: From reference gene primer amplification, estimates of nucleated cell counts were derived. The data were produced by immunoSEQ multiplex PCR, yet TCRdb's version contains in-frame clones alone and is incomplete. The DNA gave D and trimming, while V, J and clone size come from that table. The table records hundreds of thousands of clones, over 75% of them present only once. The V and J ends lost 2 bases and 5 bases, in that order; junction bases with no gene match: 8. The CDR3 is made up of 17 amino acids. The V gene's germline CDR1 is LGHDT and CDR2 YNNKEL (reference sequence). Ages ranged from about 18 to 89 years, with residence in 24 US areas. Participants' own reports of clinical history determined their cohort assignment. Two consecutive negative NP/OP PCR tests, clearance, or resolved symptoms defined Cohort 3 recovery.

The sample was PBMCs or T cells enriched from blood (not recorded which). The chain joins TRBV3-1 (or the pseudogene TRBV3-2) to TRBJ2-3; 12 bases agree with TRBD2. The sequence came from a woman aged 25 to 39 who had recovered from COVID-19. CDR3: CASSQMASGGGVDTQYF. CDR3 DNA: TGTGCCAGCAGCCAAATGGCTAGCGGGGGGGGTGTAGATACGCAGTATTTT.